This TCR beta chain is from a study of blood T cells in healthy people across ages. A J-beta primer mix and a sample-barcoded 5' primer were used in a second PCR of roughly 6 to 12 cycles. Using its own MiXCR run on the 5' RACE reads, TCRdb lists one record per CDR3 protein. The sample holds around 1.7 million distinct CDR3 sequences, roughly 30% seen once. Turning to this clonotype: One junction end does not reproduce the germline sequence, and a read error may be involved.

This CDR3 contains 15 residues. CDR1 and CDR2 (germline): SGDLS, YYNGEE. The chain employs TRBV9 and TRBJ2-1; 8 nucleotides line up with TRBD2. The sequence was obtained from a woman in her 30s in good health. Sequenced: blood. The CDR3 DNA reads as TGTACCAGCAGCGTAGCACTAGCGGTGACCAATGAGCAGTTCTTC. This sequence encodes CTSSVALAVTNEQFF. The full variable domain, rest sourced from reference TRBV9 and TRBJ2-1, is DSGVTQTPKHLITATGQRVTLRCSPRSGDLSVYWYQQSLDQGLQFLIQYYNGEERAKGNILERFSAQQFPDLHSELNLSSLELGDSALYFCTSSVALAVTNEQFFGPGTRLTVL.